There are a few counts of the clone carrying this TCR beta chain. The antigen is unknown. The same CDR3 is also encoded by other DNA sequences in this sample. The CDR3 totals 12 residues. CDR1 and CDR2 from the germline V gene are SQVTM and ANQGSEA. V was trimmed by 4 bases and J by 2 bases, leaving 8 bases between them. This specimen comes from a study of Ad26.COV2.S vaccination and SARS-CoV-2 variants. Study-wide context: Within the COV1001 Ad26.COV2.S trial arm, the donor was enrolled. Each vaccinee took Ad26.COV2.S intramuscularly, once or twice 56 days apart.

Repertoires were generated with immunoSEQ multiplex PCR, while TCRdb's copy carries only in-frame clones and drops some. This table has around 400,000 clones, around four fifths appearing once. The treatment: about 20 received Ad26.COV2.S at low or high dose, single or two shots; a few received placebo; per-sample allocation not given. Each sample was drawn 63 days after the first injection (of vaccine or placebo). The sample came from a Boston adult aged 18-55 years. Whole-study findings and limits: People given the vaccine had a wider spike-specific TCR breadth than placebo recipients did.

This chain links TRBV29-1 with TRBJ1-2; the D gene is possibly TRBD1 (6 bases). The sequence derives from a person between 18 and 65 years old who received the Ad26.COV2.S COVID-19 vaccine or a placebo. The sequencing used peripheral blood, collected in a trial of Ad26.COV2.S vaccine versus placebo. In nucleotides, the CDR3 is TGCAGCGTTGGCACAGGGAACTATGGCTACACCTTC. It yields the protein CSVGTGNYGYTF.